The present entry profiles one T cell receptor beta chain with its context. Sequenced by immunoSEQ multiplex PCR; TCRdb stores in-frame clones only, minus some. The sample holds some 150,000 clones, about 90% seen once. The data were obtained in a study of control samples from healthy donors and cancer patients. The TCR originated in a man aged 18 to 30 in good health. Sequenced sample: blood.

The CDR3 coding sequence is TGTGCCAGTAGTATAGGAAACACTGAAGCTTTCTTT. It is translated as CASSIGNTEAFF. This rearrangement joins TRBV19 to TRBJ1-1; no firm D call. V was pared by 1 base and J by 2 bases, with 2 bases between. Germline CDR1 LNHDA, CDR2 SQIVND (reference sequence). CDR3 length equals 12 residues. Filled out from reference TRBV19 and TRBJ1-1, the complete variable domain reads DGGITQSPKYLFRKEGQNVTLSCEQNLNHDAMYWYRQDPGQGLRLIYYSQIVNDFQKGDIAEGYSVSREKKESFPLTVTSAQKNPTAFYLCASSIGNTEAFFGQGTRLTVV.